One sample yielded the 26 T cell receptor beta chains listed below, sequenced in a study of blood T cell repertoires in COVID-19. Repertoires were generated with immunoSEQ multiplex PCR, while TCRdb's copy carries only in-frame clones and drops some. The repertoire consists of some 130,000 clones, with roughly 83% occurring once and the leading ten covering around 3.9%. Sequenced sample: peripheral blood. These receptors were collected from an elderly woman with acute or convalescent COVID-19.

The chain couples TRBV19 to TRBJ1-5; D is possibly TRBD1 (5 bases). Germline values: CDR1 LNHDA, CDR2 SQIVND (reference sequence). The V gene lost 11 bases and the J gene lost 2 bases, with 22 bases spanning the gap. CDR3 length: 16 residues. The chain's CDR3 is CAPTLEGAVGNQPQHF. DNA for the CDR3: TGTGCCCCGACCTTAGAAGGGGCTGTGGGCAATCAGCCCCAGCATTTT.

This clone was observed many times. This chain links TRBV19 with TRBJ2-7, with 10 nucleotides matching TRBD2. The germline V gene has CDR1 LNHDA and CDR2 SQIVND (reference sequence). V lost 3 bases to trimming and J lost 3 bases; unmatched junction nucleotides: 5. This CDR3 is built from 15 residues. CDR3 DNA: TGTGCCAGTAGTATCCGGACTAGCGGTAGCTACGAGCAGTACTTC. Residues: CASSIRTSGSYEQYF.

The J gene is TRBJ2-7, the V gene TRBV6-1; D is perhaps TRBD1 (7 bases). Trimming took off 0 bases at V and 1 base at J, with 19 bases between the two ends. Germline loops: CDR1 MNHNS, CDR2 SASEGT. The CDR3 has 18 amino acids. The CDR3 here is CASSEAIPGDSGSYEQYF. CDR3 nucleotide sequence: TGTGCCAGCAGTGAAGCGATCCCGGGGGACAGTGGTTCCTACGAGCAGTACTTC.

The chain recombines TRBV2 with TRBJ2-1; 8 nucleotides agree with TRBD2. Germline assignment: CDR1 SNHLY and CDR2 FYNNEI. V dropped 3 bases and J dropped 6; count of bases not matched to a gene: 10. This CDR3 spans 16 amino acids. The CDR3 sequence: CASSEGRGVFFNEQFF. DNA for the CDR3: TGTGCCAGCAGTGAGGGGCGGGGGGTATTCTTCAATGAGCAGTTCTTC.

The CDR3 nucleotides read TGTGCCAGCTCACGTGACATCCAAGAGACCCAGTACTTC. This gives the protein CASSRDIQETQYF. The genes are TRBV18 and TRBJ2-5, with unresolved D. V lost 4 bases and J lost 1, with 7 bases in between. This CDR3 is 13 amino acids long. Germline CDR1 and CDR2: KGHSH and LQKENI.

The chain joins TRBV10-3 to TRBJ1-1; D is undetermined. Germline V gene data show CDR1 as ENHRY and CDR2 as SYGVKD. There are 12 residues in the CDR3. V lost 3 bases, J lost 4 bases, and 6 bases lay in between. This chain's CDR3 is CAISDGFTEAFF. The CDR3 DNA reads as TGTGCCATCAGTGACGGTTTCACTGAAGCTTTCTTT.

This clone has just a few counts. V and J are TRBV7-9 and TRBJ2-1; 7 nucleotides agree with TRBD1. Germline V gene sequence: CDR1 SEHNR, CDR2 FQNEAQ (reference sequence). V lost 3 bases to trimming and J lost 8 bases; unmatched junction nucleotides: 10. CDR3 length: 15 amino acids. The CDR3 here is CASSLRQGKGDEQFF. CDR3 DNA: TGTGCCAGCAGCTTGCGACAGGGAAAAGGGGATGAGCAGTTCTTC.

CDR3 bases: TGTGCCAGCAGCTTAGGGACACCCGCAACTAATGAAAAACTGTTTTTT. Its protein product is CASSLGTPATNEKLFF. This chain joins TRBV7-9 and TRBJ1-4; possible D gene TRBD1, 5 bases. Germline V gene data show CDR1 as SEHNR and CDR2 as FQNEAQ (reference sequence). The CDR3 is 16 residues long. V was clipped by 1 base and J by 0 bases, with 9 bases between them. Together with reference TRBV7-9 and TRBJ1-4, the CDR3 gives the full variable domain: DTGVSQNPRHKITKRGQNVTFRCDPISEHNRLYWYRQTLGQGPEFLTYFQNEAQLEKSRLLSDRFSAERPKGSFSTLEIQRTEQGDSAMYLCASSLGTPATNEKLFFGSGTQLSVL.

The V and J genes are TRBV27 and TRBJ2-2; maybe TRBD2 (6 bases). Per germline, CDR1 MNHEY and CDR2 SMNVEV (reference sequence). The V gene lost 1 base and the J gene lost 1 base, with 7 bases spanning the gap. The CDR3 contains 15 residues. The CDR3 protein is CASSLFGRNTGELFF. The CDR3 DNA follows: TGTGCCAGCAGTTTATTCGGGAGGAACACCGGGGAGCTGTTTTTT.

CDR3 coding DNA: TGTGCCAGCAGTTACCAAGCGGTAGCGGAATACGAGCAGTACTTC. Translation: CASSYQAVAEYEQYF. The J gene is TRBJ2-7, the V gene TRBV6-5, with TRBD2 as a possible D gene (6 bases). Deletions cut 2 bases from V and 4 bases from J, with 15 bases between. The CDR3 spans 15 residues. Germline V CDR1 and CDR2: MNHEY, SVGAGI.

The CDR3 DNA is TGTGCCAGCAGCTCATACGGACAGGGCTCCTACAATGAGCAGTTCTTC. Its protein is CASSSYGQGSYNEQFF. V and J are TRBV7-2 and TRBJ2-1; 8 nucleotides match TRBD1. Germline trimming cut 4 bases from V and 0 bases from J; bases unmatched to any gene: 5. This CDR3 has 16 amino acids. Germline lookup yields CDR1 SGHTA and CDR2 FQGNSA.

V gene TRBV4-3 combines with J gene TRBJ2-3, with TRBD2 matching 12 bases. The J segment lost 6 bases and the V segment lost 0 bases, leaving 7 bases of the junction unmatched. Germline assignment: CDR1 LGHNA and CDR2 YSLEER. This CDR3 region has 17 residues. The CDR3, as DNA: TGCGCCAGCAGCCAAGAGTTGGCTAGCGGGGGGGCTGATACGCAGTATTTT. This codes for CASSQELASGGADTQYF.

This chain links TRBV12-3 or TRBV12-4 with TRBJ1-5; TRBD1 might be the D (5 bases). This CDR3 has 13 residues. V was trimmed by 3 bases and J by 5 bases, leaving 8 bases between them. CDR3 in amino acids: CASSFGGDQPQHF. The CDR3 coding sequence is TGTGCCAGCAGTTTTGGGGGGGATCAGCCCCAGCATTTT.

The genes are TRBV5-4 and TRBJ2-1; tentative D call: TRBD1 (6 bases). CDR3 size: 15 residues. Germline V gene lookup returns CDR1 SGHNT and CDR2 YYREEE (reference sequence). Trimming stripped 4 bases from V and 0 bases from J, with 11 bases between. As DNA, the CDR3 is TGTGCCAGCAGCCTAGGGGGTTCCTCCTACAATGAGCAGTTCTTC. It is translated as CASSLGGSSYNEQFF. Full variable domain (remainder filled in from reference TRBV5-4 and TRBJ2-1): ETGVTQSPTHLIKTRGQQVTLRCSSQSGHNTVSWYQQALGQGPQFIFQYYREEENGRGNFPPRFSGLQFPNYSSELNVNALELDDSALYLCASSLGGSSYNEQFFGPGTRLTVL.

The chain couples TRBV7-3 to TRBJ2-3; D remains unclear. The CDR3 contains 14 residues. V was shortened by 0 bases and J by 0 bases, with 4 bases between the two germline ends. CDR1 and CDR2 from the germline V gene are SGHTA and FQGTGA. The CDR3, as DNA: TGTGCCAGCAGCTTAACTTCAAGCACAGATACGCAGTATTTT. Its translation is CASSLTSSTDTQYF.

The J gene is TRBJ2-3, the V gene TRBV27; 13 bases align to TRBD2. The CDR3 is 19 residues long. CDR1 and CDR2 from the germline V gene are MNHEY and SMNVEV (reference sequence). The V and J ends lost 5 bases and 2 bases, in that order; junction bases with no gene match: 13. In DNA form, the CDR3 reads TGTGCCAGCAGTCCCTCATTCCCGGGACTAGCGGGAATCACAGATACGCAGTATTTT. This encodes CASSPSFPGLAGITDTQYF.

This clone has more than one count but fewer than ten. The chain links TRBV29-1 to TRBJ1-2; D is unresolved. The CDR3 has 13 amino acids. Germline V gene data show CDR1 as SQVTM and CDR2 as ANQGSEA. V lost 3 bases, J lost 6 bases, and 14 bases lay in between. The CDR3 loop is CSVEGRGGHGYTF. The CDR3 bases are TGCAGCGTTGAGGGTCGGGGAGGGCATGGCTACACCTTC.

This clone was picked up a small number of times. The chain is built from TRBV6-5 and TRBJ1-3; possible D gene TRBD1, 5 bases. Trimming removed 7 bases at V and 4 bases at J, with 17 bases between. Germline V CDR1 and CDR2: MNHEY, SVGAGI. The CDR3 is 15 amino acids. The CDR3 here is CASTYDGGPGNTIYF. As DNA, the CDR3 is TGTGCCAGCACCTATGACGGGGGTCCCGGAAACACCATATATTTT.

This sequence joins TRBV19 and TRBJ2-1, with D perhaps TRBD1 (5 bases). Trimming took 0 bases from V and 9 from J, leaving 9 bases between them. Germline CDR1 is LNHDA and CDR2 is SQIVND (reference sequence). CDR3 length: 13 residues. CDR3: CASSIERGVEQFF. CDR3 DNA sequence: TGTGCCAGTAGTATAGAAAGGGGCGTTGAGCAGTTCTTC.

Turning to this clone: The same CDR3 can be traced to other DNA sequences in this sample. J is TRBJ1-2 and V is TRBV2; weak D call: TRBD1 (5 bases). Germline CDR1 and CDR2: SNHLY and FYNNEI. The CDR3 sequence is 13 residues long. The germline V and J ends were trimmed by 5 bases and 2 bases, with 9 bases remaining between them. This chain's CDR3 is CASSPDRNYGYTF. DNA of the CDR3: TGTGCCAGCAGTCCCGACAGAAACTATGGCTACACCTTC.

The rearrangement links TRBV7-3 to TRBJ1-1; possibly TRBD1 for D (5 bases). The V end was cut by 5 bases, the J end by 1 base, with 8 bases between. Germline V lookup: CDR1 SGHTA, CDR2 FQGTGA. CDR3 length: 13 residues. The CDR3 reads CASSAGTNTEAFF. In nucleotides, the CDR3 is TGTGCCAGCAGCGCGGGGACGAACACTGAAGCTTTCTTT.

The chain carries TRBV7-8 and TRBJ1-1; D is unclear. Deletions cut 3 bases from V and 0 bases from J, with 5 bases between. The CDR3 spans 13 residues. The germline CDR1 and CDR2 sequences are SGHVS and FQNEAQ. The CDR3 nucleotides are TGTGCCAGCAGCTTTTGGCTGAACACTGAAGCTTTCTTT. It yields the protein CASSFWLNTEAFF.

With regard to this clone: The identical CDR3 is also encoded by other nucleotide sequences in the sample. The genes are TRBV5-1 and TRBJ2-3; 8 bases are shared with TRBD1. The CDR3 spans 15 residues. The V gene's germline CDR1 is SGHRS and CDR2 YFSETQ. The V and J ends lost 4 bases and 0 bases, in that order; junction bases with no gene match: 4. The CDR3 is CASSPGQGSTDTQYF. Here the CDR3 DNA reads TGCGCCAGCAGCCCCGGACAGGGTAGCACAGATACGCAGTATTTT.

The chain employs TRBV2 and TRBJ1-5, with D perhaps matching TRBD1 (5 bases). Germline lookup yields CDR1 SNHLY and CDR2 FYNNEI. This CDR3 is 12 amino acids long. Deletions cut 5 bases from V and 9 bases from J, with 11 bases between. The DNA for the CDR3 is TGTGCCAGCAGTCGCGACAGCCCGCCCCAGCATTTT. Its protein product is CASSRDSPPQHF.

The rearrangement uses TRBV5-1 and TRBJ2-5; 7 bases line up with TRBD1. With V trimmed by 4 bases and J by 2 bases, 8 bases remained unmatched. Per the germline V gene, CDR1 is SGHRS and CDR2 is YFSETQ. This CDR3 spans 15 amino acids. The CDR3 region is CASSPIPGQQETQYF. The CDR3 nucleotides read TGCGCCAGCAGCCCAATACCGGGACAGCAAGAGACCCAGTACTTC. Full variable domain (missing parts from reference TRBV5-1 and TRBJ2-5): KAGVTQTPRYLIKTRGQQVTLSCSPISGHRSVSWYQQTPGQGLQFLFEYFSETQRNKGNFPGRFSGRQFSNSRSEMNVSTLELGDSALYLCASSPIPGQQETQYFGPGTRLLVL.

This chain joins TRBV11-2 and TRBJ2-4; 8 bases align to TRBD1. Germline loops: CDR1 SGHAT, CDR2 FQNNGV. With V trimmed by 6 bases and J by 8 bases, 6 bases remained unmatched. The CDR3 spans 13 residues. CDR3: CASRKQGADIQYF. The CDR3, as DNA: TGTGCCAGCAGGAAGCAGGGGGCGGACATTCAGTACTTC.